Each of the 23 T cell receptor beta chains below was sequenced from the same sample in a study of T cells in Graves' hyperthyroidism and ophthalmopathy. Researchers took RNA transcripts and amplified the TCR beta CDR3 regions from them. First-round RT-PCR of the TCR CDR3 relied on the HTBI primer set. TCRdb fed the multiplex PCR reads into MiXCR, producing one record per CDR3 protein. Counted here are 550,000 to 600,000 distinct CDR3 sequences, approximately 15% occurring once; the ten biggest clones make up around 7%. Sequencing used blood. The receptor source for this set is a woman younger than 30 with Graves' ophthalmopathy.

This chain uses TRBV12-3 or TRBV12-4 with TRBJ1-5, with D hard to call. The CDR3 contains 14 residues. V lost 3 bases and J 4 bases, leaving 10 bases between the germline ends. The CDR3 sequence: CASSFLGENQPQHF. Written as DNA, the CDR3 is TGTGCCAGCAGTTTTTTGGGAGAAAATCAGCCCCAGCATTTT.

Points on this clonotype: One base away lies a much larger clone, so this may be a sequencing read error. The V call is TRBV12-5, the J call TRBJ2-3; maybe TRBD1 (6 bases). Germline V CDR1 and CDR2: LGHNT, FRNRAP. The V end lost 3 bases, the J end lost 2 bases, and 9 bases lay between the germline ends. The length of the CDR3 is 14 residues. The CDR3, as DNA: TGTGCTAGTGGTTTCGGACAGTCCACAGATACGCAGTATTTT. It encodes CASGFGQSTDTQYF.

The genes are TRBV6-5 and TRBJ1-5; weak D call: TRBD1 (6 bases). Germline V gene sequence: CDR1 MNHEY, CDR2 SVGAGI. This CDR3 has 13 amino acids. The V end was cut by 2 bases, the J end by 7 bases, with 9 bases between. CDR3 in DNA: TGTGCCAGCAGTTACGAGGGACACCAGCCCCAGCATTTT. Its protein is CASSYEGHQPQHF.

This clonotype was seen a few times. The chain has TRBV12-3 or TRBV12-4 and TRBJ1-1; no clear D gene. The V end was cut by 3 bases, the J end by 1 base, with 6 bases between. The CDR3 is 13 residues long. CDR3 in DNA: TGTGCCAGCAGTTTTGTCCAGAACACTGAAGCTTTCTTT. It translates to CASSFVQNTEAFF.

This clonotype was seen a handful of times. The gene calls are TRBV27 and TRBJ2-7; 10 bases line up with TRBD1. There are 19 residues in the CDR3. Germline-derived CDR1 and CDR2 are MNHEY and SMNVEV (reference sequence). V gave up 2 bases and J gave up 1 base; unmatched junction bases: 14. CDR3: CASSLEAPTGTGASYEQYF. CDR3 DNA: TGTGCCAGCAGTTTAGAGGCTCCGACCGGGACAGGGGCTTCCTACGAGCAGTACTTC.

About this clonotype: Being one base from a much bigger clone, this may be a read error. The chain uses TRBV28 and TRBJ2-2; tentative D call: TRBD2 (6 bases). CDR3 length: 13 amino acids. Germline V gives CDR1 MDHEN, CDR2 SYDVKM. The CDR3 region is CASSFVYGGELLF. As DNA, the CDR3 is TGTGCCAGCAGTTTTGTTTATGGCGGGGAGCTGTTATTT.

This clonotype came up a few times. The chain employs TRBV10-2 and TRBJ1-1; no definite D call. Trimming pared 5 bases from V and 11 bases from J, leaving 12 bases between. CDR3 length: 11 residues. Germline assignment: CDR1 WSHSY and CDR2 SAAADI. CDR3 in amino acids: CASSWLGEAFF. The CDR3 nucleotides are TGCGCCAGCAGTTGGCTAGGCGAGGCTTTCTTT.

This clonotype was detected many times. This chain joins TRBV7-2 and TRBJ2-7; 11 bases match TRBD1. The CDR3 extends over 14 amino acids. Germline V CDR1 and CDR2: SGHTA, FQGNSA. Unmatched junction bases numbered 2, after V lost 5 bases and J lost 2 bases. DNA of the CDR3: TGTGCCAGCAGCCTGGACAGGGGGCCCTACGAGCAGTACTTC. This sequence encodes CASSLDRGPYEQYF.

This clonotype was detected ten times or more. The chain employs TRBV6-6 and TRBJ1-1; 8 bases agree with TRBD1. With V trimmed by 2 bases and J by 6 bases, 2 bases remained unmatched. The CDR3 is 13 residues long. Germline loops: CDR1 MNHNY, CDR2 SVGAGI (reference sequence). CDR3 amino acids: CASSYQTGAEAFF. CDR3 nucleotides: TGTGCCAGCAGTTACCAGACAGGGGCTGAAGCTTTCTTT.

V usage is TRBV12-3 or TRBV12-4 and J usage is TRBJ2-1; D is uncertain. The CDR3 has 15 residues. With 6 bases removed from V and 5 bases from J, the gap between germline ends came to 17 bases. CDR3 loop: CASSLEWDKDNEQFF. CDR3 DNA sequence: TGTGCCAGCAGCCTCGAGTGGGATAAGGACAATGAGCAGTTCTTC.

This clonotype was counted many times. The chain is built from TRBV20-1 and TRBJ2-7; no firm D call. Germline lookup yields CDR1 DFQATT and CDR2 SNEGSKA (reference sequence). V dropped 6 bases and J dropped 4 bases, with 10 bases sitting between them. CDR3 length equals 11 residues. Written as DNA, the CDR3 is TGCAGTGCCCCCTGGGGTTACGAGCAGTACTTC. This codes for CSAPWGYEQYF.

There are a few counts of this clonotype. The chain couples TRBV6-5 to TRBJ1-6; D remains unclear. V was clipped by 0 bases and J by 7 bases, with 4 bases between them. CDR3 length: 13 residues. Germline CDR1 reads MNHEY; CDR2 reads SVGAGI. This chain's CDR3 is CASSYSENSPLHF. Here the CDR3 DNA reads TGTGCCAGCAGTTACTCCGAGAATTCACCCCTCCACTTT.

The chain has TRBV7-2 and TRBJ1-3, with 9 bases lining up with TRBD1. CDR3 length: 16 residues. The ends lost 5 bases at V and 0 bases at J; junction bases unmatched: 5. CDR1 and CDR2 from the germline V gene are SGHTA and FQGNSA. The CDR3 nucleotides are TGTGCCAGCAGCCCCGGGACAGGGAACTCTGGAAACACCATATATTTT. This gives the protein CASSPGTGNSGNTIYF.

The table lists this clonotype with many counts. This chain uses TRBV2 with TRBJ2-7, with a tentative D call TRBD2 (6 bases). The CDR3 runs to 11 residues. Germline assignment: CDR1 SNHLY and CDR2 FYNNEI. The V end was cut by 7 bases, the J end by 5 bases, with 9 bases between. CDR3 nucleotides: TGTGCCAGCACCGGGGAGGACGAGCAGTACTTC. It encodes CASTGEDEQYF.

This clonotype appeared a single time. Possible read error: a much larger clone is one base away. The chain carries TRBV24-1 and TRBJ1-5; 8 bases map to TRBD1. The junction had 11 bases not matched to a gene; V was cut back by 5 bases and J by 3 bases. Germline V gene data show CDR1 as KGHDR and CDR2 as SFDVKD. The CDR3 covers 17 residues. In nucleotides, the CDR3 is TGTGCCACCAGTGCGGCAGGGGGCGTGAGGAACAATCAGCCCCAGCATTTT. This translates into CATSAAGGVRNNQPQHF.

This clonotype appeared many times. The rearrangement links TRBV5-6 to TRBJ2-3, with D perhaps matching TRBD2 (5 bases). Germline V gene sequence: CDR1 SGHDT, CDR2 YYEEEE. This CDR3 is built from 18 residues. The germline V and J ends were trimmed by 2 bases and 3 bases, with 22 bases remaining between them. CDR3 in DNA: TGTGCCAGCAGCTTACCATCCTCTTTGCGGCGAGGGACAGATACGCAGTATTTT. Amino acid sequence: CASSLPSSLRRGTDTQYF.

This clonotype showed up just once. A much larger clone differs by one base, so this may be a read error. The gene calls are TRBV6-5 and TRBJ1-5; TRBD1 aligns across 8 bases. Germline loops: CDR1 MNHEY, CDR2 SVGAGI. This CDR3 spans 14 amino acids. Trimming cost V 4 bases and J 11 bases; bases outside gene matches: 10. Here the CDR3 DNA reads TGTGCCAGCAGTTCGTCTCAGGGGGCAGGGTCCCAGCATTTT. This gives the protein CASSSSQGAGSQHF.

J is TRBJ2-1 and V is TRBV20-1, with 7 bases aligning to TRBD1. Germline V gene sequence: CDR1 DFQATT, CDR2 SNEGSKA (reference sequence). The CDR3 loop spans 15 amino acids. V dropped 2 bases and J dropped 0; count of bases not matched to a gene: 4. Here the CDR3 reads CSARHRGSSYNEQFF. CDR3 coding DNA: TGCAGTGCTAGACACAGGGGTAGCTCCTACAATGAGCAGTTCTTC.

This chain connects TRBV11-2 to TRBJ2-7; possible D gene TRBD2, 5 bases. The CDR3 spans 15 residues. Germline assignment: CDR1 SGHAT and CDR2 FQNNGV. V was clipped by 1 base and J by 5 bases, with 15 bases between them. CDR3 nucleotide sequence: TGTGCCAGCAGCTTAGTGGTGGGAGTGAAACACGAGCAGTACTTC. Translating it yields CASSLVVGVKHEQYF.

In its sample, this clonotype was seen many times. This chain uses TRBV12-3 or TRBV12-4 with TRBJ1-1, with TRBD1 matching 7 bases. V lost 5 bases to trimming and J lost 0 bases; unmatched junction nucleotides: 6. The CDR3 has 15 residues. The CDR3 loop is CASSPRGVLNTEAFF. The DNA of the CDR3 is TGTGCCAGCAGTCCCAGGGGGGTTTTGAACACTGAAGCTTTCTTT.

This clonotype occurred a few times. The chain couples TRBV7-8 to TRBJ2-5, with TRBD2 as a possible D gene (6 bases). The CDR3 runs to 20 residues. The V and J ends lost 2 bases and 6 bases respectively, with 31 bases between them. CDR1 is SGHVS and CDR2 is FQNEAQ in the germline V gene. The CDR3 DNA follows: TGTGCCAGCAGCTTAAGGGTTCGCGGGCCGATGGGACTGGTCGGAAAGACCCAGTACTTC. This sequence encodes CASSLRVRGPMGLVGKTQYF.

The chain combines TRBV20-1 with TRBJ2-7; a possible D gene is TRBD2 (7 bases). TRBJ2-1 explains the end of the DNA better; the J call may be wrong. This CDR3 has 15 residues. Germline V lookup: CDR1 DFQATT, CDR2 SNEGSKA (reference sequence). The CDR3 spells CSAPPRGGGFYEQFF. DNA of the CDR3: TGCAGTGCTCCCCCTCGAGGGGGGGGGTTCTACGAGCAGTTCTTC.

This clonotype was counted a few times. The chain recombines TRBV4-3 with TRBJ2-1; D is unclear. V shed 0 bases and J shed 4 bases, with 13 bases lying between them. The CDR3 extends over 16 amino acids. Per germline, CDR1 LGHNA and CDR2 YSLEER. The CDR3 DNA follows: TGCGCCAGCAGCCAAGATGGTCAGCCAGGTTACAATGAGCAGTTCTTC. It translates to CASSQDGQPGYNEQFF.